This TCR beta chain was captured by sequencing in a study of blood T cells in healthy people across ages. Looked up from germline, CDR1 is SEHNR and CDR2 is FQNEAQ (reference sequence). The V end lost 6 bases, the J end lost 4 bases, and 15 bases lay between the germline ends. The CDR3 contains 14 residues. Next came a second PCR, run for about 7 to 12 cycles, which used a sample-barcoded 5' primer along with a J-beta primer mix. TCRdb processed the 5' RACE reads anew with MiXCR; each CDR3 protein has one entry. Of roughly 1.4 million distinct CDR3 sequences listed, roughly 59% are singletons. Worth noting for this clonotype: Its antigen remains unidentified.

Notes on the study in general: Naive T cell percentage by flow cytometry tracked strongly with beta diversity. Lack of knowledge of donor CMV status possibly confounded expanded clonotype changes.

The TCR was taken from a man in his late teens or twenties in good health. The V and J genes are TRBV7-9 and TRBJ1-1; D may be TRBD1 (5 bases). The specimen was blood. CDR3 DNA: TGTGCCAGCAGACCCCCCGGGGCTTCCACTGAAGCTTTCTTT. Protein product: CASRPPGASTEAFF.